What follows is one T cell receptor beta chain and its context. Antigen unknown. V was trimmed by 2 bases and J by 0 bases, leaving 11 bases between them. The germline V gene has CDR1 SGHRS and CDR2 YFSETQ. CDR3 length: 15 residues. This sample was included in a study of shared clonotypes between healthy human individuals. General study findings and limits: As a rule, naive subsets had a larger estimated richness than memory subsets. Sequencing depth was expected to affect clonotype sharing among donors.

Clones were sequenced by immunoSEQ multiplex PCR, and TCRdb holds only the in-frame ones, with some missing. The sample includes around 2.1 million clones, roughly 95% seen only once; the top ten take around 0.13%. This rearrangement joins TRBV5-1 to TRBJ1-1; D is unclear. Sequencing was performed on naive CD4+ T cells sorted from blood. Subset defined: CD45RA+ positively selected. The clonotype originates from a man aged 18 to 29 in good health. CDR3 in DNA: TGCGCCAGCAGCTTCGTCCCAGGAGTGAACACTGAAGCTTTCTTT. Translating gives CASSFVPGVNTEAFF. The whole variable domain, filled in from reference TRBV5-1 and TRBJ1-1, reads KAGVTQTPRYLIKTRGQQVTLSCSPISGHRSVSWYQQTPGQGLQFLFEYFSETQRNKGNFPGRFSGRQFSNSRSEMNVSTLELGDSALYLCASSFVPGVNTEAFFGQGTRLTVV.